The 5 T cell receptor beta chains in this list originate from one sample, sequenced in a study of cytomegalovirus exposure and HLA in healthy donors. Primers for the PCR totalled 60 Vbeta and 13 Jbeta. Sequencing was performed with immunoSEQ multiplex PCR; in TCRdb, only in-frame clones are kept and a portion is missing. The sample shows about 140,000 clones, roughly 82% of them seen only once. Specimen: PBMCs. The receptors here all came from a man aged 18 to 29 in good health and CMV-seropositive.

The rearrangement uses TRBV9 and TRBJ2-1, with TRBD2 identical over 7 bases. This CDR3 is 14 amino acids long. Germline CDR1 SGDLS, CDR2 YYNGEE. J gave up 8 bases and V 0 bases, and 5 bases lay outside the gene matches. Here the CDR3 reads CASSVGTSIDEQFF. DNA of the CDR3: TGTGCCAGCAGCGTAGGGACTAGTATCGATGAGCAGTTCTTC.

This chain joins TRBV10-1 and TRBJ2-3, with 9 bases fitting TRBD2. This CDR3 contains 15 residues. Germline assignment: CDR1 WNHNN and CDR2 SYGVQD (reference sequence). The J segment lost 1 base and the V segment lost 6 bases, leaving 5 bases of the junction unmatched. The CDR3: CASSDPSGGTDTQYF. CDR3 in DNA: TGCGCCAGCAGCGACCCTAGCGGGGGCACAGATACGCAGTATTTT.

This clone has a handful of counts. J is TRBJ1-5 and V is TRBV2; D call uncertain. The germline CDR1 and CDR2 sequences are SNHLY and FYNNEI. V shed 5 bases and J shed 0 bases, with 8 bases lying between them. This CDR3 contains 14 residues. The CDR3 reads CASSSTSSNQPQHF. The DNA of the CDR3 is TGTGCCAGCAGTTCGACTAGTAGCAATCAGCCCCAGCATTTT.

V usage is TRBV27 and J usage is TRBJ2-2; 13 bases agree with TRBD2. Germline CDR1 and CDR2: MNHEY and SMNVEV (reference sequence). This CDR3 is 17 amino acids long. V was pared by 5 bases and J by 6 bases, with 9 bases of the junction left unmatched. This CDR3 reads CASSRTSGGFRPGELFF. In DNA, the CDR3 is TGTGCCAGCAGTAGGACTAGCGGGGGATTCAGGCCCGGGGAGCTGTTTTTT.

V and J are TRBV4-1 and TRBJ2-5, with D perhaps matching TRBD2 (6 bases). Trimming stripped 1 base from V and 5 bases from J, with 17 bases between. Germline V lookup: CDR1 MGHRA, CDR2 YSYEKL. The CDR3 spans 16 residues. The CDR3 reads CASSQVEWSGRETQYF. As DNA, the CDR3 is TGCGCCAGCAGCCAAGTGGAGTGGTCAGGGAGGGAGACCCAGTACTTC.